The T cell receptor beta chain described here comes from a study of blood T cell repertoires in COVID-19. Overall study: Italy, Spain and the United States were the sources of the convalescent and acute COVID-19 samples. In each case, the material was cDNA or gDNA derived from T cells, B-cell-depleted T cells, or PBMCs.

Original processing methods: Amplification with reference gene primers provided the estimates of nucleated cell counts. Assay used: immunoSEQ multiplex PCR; TCRdb lists only in-frame clones, some missing. The V and J calls and clone size were taken over from that table, and D and trimming were inferred from the DNA. Among around 160,000 clones, under 90% were seen once, and the ten largest hold 30% to 45%. V shed 1 base, J shed 2 bases, and the junction held 7 bases outside the gene matches. The CDR3 runs to 18 residues. In germline, CDR1 is SEHNR, CDR2 FQNEAQ (reference sequence). Sample: peripheral blood. The receptor's source is a human donor in a cohort sampled during active COVID-19. The chain has TRBV7-9 and TRBJ2-5; TRBD2 matches at 13 bases. CDR3 sequence: CASSLEGGLAGKQETQYF. DNA for the CDR3: TGTGCCAGCAGCTTAGAGGGGGGACTAGCGGGGAAGCAAGAGACCCAGTACTTC.